The source of this T cell receptor (beta chain) is a study of siplizumab effects on memory and regulatory T cells. The CDR3 is made up of 17 amino acids. V lost 4 bases, J lost 6 bases, and 25 bases lay in between. CDR1 is SGDLS and CDR2 is YYNGEE in the germline V gene. Sequencing used immunoSEQ multiplex PCR; TCRdb keeps in-frame clones, though not all of them. The sample has approximately 90,000 clones; approximately 93% are singletons. This chain connects TRBV9 to TRBJ1-1; maybe TRBD1 (6 bases). This clonotype originated in a human donor in good health. Specimen: non-Treg CD4+ T cells sorted from blood. The DNA of the CDR3 is TGTGCCAGCAGCCCCGGTTTGGGGGGCCGGGGGCCGTCTGAAGCTTTCTTT. Its protein is CASSPGLGGRGPSEAFF.